A selection of T cell receptor beta chains follows, all from one sample in a study of blood T cells in healthy people across ages. TCRdb itself ran the 5' RACE reads through MiXCR, one entry per CDR3 protein. Among under 1,000,000 distinct CDR3 sequences, about 45% were seen once, and the ten largest hold roughly 20%. Source material: blood. Source of these receptors: a man older than 75 in good health. The CDR3 runs from the conserved cysteine through the conserved F or W. The order of the fields is J gene, V gene, clone size, D gene, CDR3 protein. A D gene is named only where the DNA matches it firmly. Clone sizes are given selectively: once, few, many, or a class where the clone is expanded.

TRBJ2-1,TRBV7-9,.,.,CASSSGTGNNEQFF
TRBJ2-7,TRBV5-4,.,.,CASSLDSFGRGGNEQYF
TRBJ1-1,TRBV12-3/TRBV12-4,.,.,CATGGGLNTEAFF
TRBJ2-3,TRBV12-3/TRBV12-4,.,.,CASRARVSTDMQYF
.,TRBV7-2,.,TRBD1,CASSSRDRSYEQYF
TRBJ2-7,TRBV2,.,.,CASSESRFLYEQYF
TRBJ2-1,TRBV29-1,few,.,CSVGGAANYNEQFF
TRBJ2-1,TRBV28,few,TRBD2,CASSRRAGGPNEQFF
TRBJ2-7,TRBV6-2/TRBV6-3,.,.,CASSLPRTASSYEQYF
TRBJ2-5,TRBV9,.,TRBD2,CASSVAGTSEETQYF
TRBJ2-7,TRBV20-1,.,TRBD1,CSAMGSRTGLSYEQYF
TRBJ1-2,TRBV6-1,.,.,CASSEVGSDYGYTF
TRBJ1-1,TRBV27,.,.,CATLPTLNTEVFF
TRBJ2-1,TRBV4-3,.,.,CASSQEGAGEYEQFF
TRBJ2-3,TRBV12-3/TRBV12-4,many,TRBD2,CASSLTSGRGTLADTQYF
TRBJ2-2,TRBV28,.,TRBD2,CVSSTILAEKTGELFF